This T cell receptor beta chain is drawn from a study of a mutant IDH1 vaccine in newly diagnosed glioma. As for the study in general: Earlier therapy was either radiotherapy, temozolomide, or both, and most got both. Study-wide points: Vaccination induced immune responses in approximately 94% of patients. Seemingly, pseudoprogression had no relation to changes in the top peripheral T cell clonotypes.

Notes on this clone: The antigen remains undetermined.

The CDR3 is 18 residues long. Looked up from germline, CDR1 is SGHTA and CDR2 is FQGNSA. V lost 1 base, J lost 9 bases, and 15 bases stayed unmatched. Time point defined: baseline, week 1 (first vaccination visit). Treatment noted: pre-vaccination baseline after standard-of-care therapy. This table comes from immunoSEQ multiplex PCR, and its TCRdb copy is limited to in-frame clones, with some not included. The sample has some 95,000 clones; 80% are singletons. The chain employs TRBV7-2 and TRBJ2-1; 10 bases are a match to TRBD2. The material sequenced was PBMCs, taken from a glioma patient treated with radiotherapy, temozolomide or both. The sequence was obtained from a man aged 35 to 55 with glioma. The CDR3 sequence: CASSLVSASGGQRSEQFF. The DNA for the CDR3 is TGTGCCAGCAGCTTAGTATCGGCTAGCGGGGGCCAGAGGTCTGAGCAGTTCTTC.